A single sample gave rise to the 17 T cell receptor beta chains below, sequenced in a study of cytomegalovirus exposure and HLA in healthy donors. In the PCR, 60 Vbeta and 13 Jbeta primers were used. The assay was immunoSEQ multiplex PCR, and TCRdb's table has in-frame clones only and misses some. The sample lists 100,000 to 150,000 clones; 72% were seen once. Input material: PBMCs. Receptors were obtained from a man aged 25 to 40 in good health and CMV-seronegative.

This clone was counted between two and nine times. The chain combines TRBV7-9 with TRBJ1-2; the D is unclear. Germline loops: CDR1 SEHNR, CDR2 FQNEAQ (reference sequence). V was clipped by 5 bases and J by 4 bases, with 14 bases between them. This CDR3 region has 14 residues. The CDR3 loop is CASSALFLGYGYTF. For the CDR3, the DNA is TGTGCCAGCAGCGCCCTCTTCCTCGGCTATGGCTACACCTTC.

The chain recombines TRBV5-4 with TRBJ1-2, with 7 bases that match TRBD1. The germline gives CDR1 SGHNT, CDR2 YYREEE (reference sequence). V lost 3 bases to trimming and J lost 5 bases; unmatched junction nucleotides: 7. The CDR3 totals 14 residues. The CDR3 DNA sequence: TGTGCCAGCAGCTGGGGGACAGACTTTTATGGCTACACCTTC. Translated: CASSWGTDFYGYTF. The variable domain in full, with the rest retrieved from reference TRBV5-4 and TRBJ1-2, is ETGVTQSPTHLIKTRGQQVTLRCSSQSGHNTVSWYQQALGQGPQFIFQYYREEENGRGNFPPRFSGLQFPNYSSELNVNALELDDSALYLCASSWGTDFYGYTFGSGTRLTVV.

This chain links TRBV28 with TRBJ2-7; D is ambiguous. The germline V and J ends were trimmed by 6 bases and 5 bases, with 17 bases remaining between them. Germline CDR1 is MDHEN and CDR2 is SYDVKM. The CDR3 is made up of 14 amino acids. CDR3 coding DNA: TGTGCCAGCAGCCGATTAGTCCGGCGGAACGAGCAGTACTTC. The encoded protein is CASSRLVRRNEQYF.

J is TRBJ2-3 and V is TRBV28; 8 positions agree with TRBD1. CDR1 is MDHEN, CDR2 SYDVKM, per germline. After removal of 6 bases from V and 2 bases from J, the junction contained 13 bases not matched to a gene. CDR3 length: 17 residues. In DNA, the CDR3 is TGTGCCAGCAGCCACCCGACAGGGGTCCTTTACACAGATACGCAGTATTTT. Its translation: CASSHPTGVLYTDTQYF. The full variable domain, rest sourced from reference TRBV28 and TRBJ2-3, is DVKVTQSSRYLVKRTGEKVFLECVQDMDHENMFWYRQDPGLGLRLIYFSYDVKMKEKGDIPEGYSVSREKKERFSLILESASTNQTSMYLCASSHPTGVLYTDTQYFGPGTRLTVL.

The chain uses TRBV4-3 and TRBJ2-3; D not resolved. Germline V lookup: CDR1 LGHNA, CDR2 YSLEER. This CDR3 spans 17 amino acids. V was cut by 0 bases and J by 0 bases, with 13 bases left in between. The CDR3: CASSQDISDPSTDTQYF. The CDR3 DNA sequence: TGCGCCAGCAGCCAAGATATCAGCGATCCTAGCACAGATACGCAGTATTTT.

The chain joins TRBV27 to TRBJ2-5, with a tentative D call TRBD2 (7 bases). Looked up from germline, CDR1 is MNHEY and CDR2 is SMNVEV (reference sequence). The CDR3 is 14 residues long. V lost 3 bases and J lost 5, with 13 bases in between. This chain's CDR3 is CASSFAGGPETQYF. Written as DNA, the CDR3 is TGTGCCAGCAGTTTCGCCGGGGGGCCGGAGACCCAGTACTTC.

This clone appeared a few times. The chain recombines TRBV19 with TRBJ1-1, with D perhaps matching TRBD1 (6 bases). The CDR3 has 15 residues. V gave up 1 base and J gave up 3 bases, with 12 bases separating them. The germline V gene encodes CDR1 LNHDA and CDR2 SQIVND (reference sequence). CDR3 region: CASSIGGGTYTEAFF. The CDR3, as DNA: TGTGCCAGTAGTATAGGAGGGGGAACATACACTGAAGCTTTCTTT.

The V and J genes are TRBV19 and TRBJ2-1; 8 bases map to TRBD2. Trimming took 5 bases from V and 2 from J; bases not matched to a gene: 5. This CDR3 comprises 15 residues. The V gene's germline CDR1 is LNHDA and CDR2 SQIVND (reference sequence). The CDR3 loop is CASSPGGGAYNEQFF. CDR3 sequence (DNA): TGTGCCAGTAGTCCCGGGGGGGGAGCCTACAATGAGCAGTTCTTC.

The rearrangement links TRBV7-9 to TRBJ2-3; 8 bases agree with TRBD1. The CDR3 extends over 17 amino acids. The V and J ends lost 2 bases and 7 bases, in that order; junction bases with no gene match: 14. Germline V gives CDR1 SEHNR, CDR2 FQNEAQ (reference sequence). The CDR3 DNA sequence: TGTGCCAGCAGCTTATTGCTCGGACAGGGTTGGTATAATACGCAGTATTTT. The encoded protein is CASSLLLGQGWYNTQYF.

The chain links TRBV28 to TRBJ2-1, with TRBD1 matching over 8 bases. Looked up from germline, CDR1 is MDHEN and CDR2 is SYDVKM. This CDR3 comprises 14 residues. J lost 6 bases, V lost 3 bases, and 4 bases had no gene match. The CDR3 spells CASSFRDRPNEQFF. CDR3 sequence (DNA): TGTGCCAGCAGTTTCCGGGACAGGCCCAATGAGCAGTTCTTC.

This sequence joins TRBV27 and TRBJ1-2; D gene uncertain. Germline loops: CDR1 MNHEY, CDR2 SMNVEV (reference sequence). The CDR3 totals 15 residues. V dropped 5 bases and J dropped 5 bases, with 18 bases sitting between them. The CDR3 here is CASSPSEGIGYGYTF. CDR3 sequence (DNA): TGTGCCAGCAGTCCGTCGGAGGGAATTGGGTATGGCTACACCTTC.

The chain is built from TRBV6-6 and TRBJ1-2; 8 bases agree with TRBD1. V was pared by 8 bases and J by 4 bases, with 9 bases of the junction left unmatched. Germline V lookup: CDR1 MNHNY, CDR2 SVGAGI (reference sequence). This CDR3 has 14 residues. CDR3 coding DNA: TGTGCCAGCCTAAGGACAGGGTTGGGCTATGGCTACACCTTC. As protein: CASLRTGLGYGYTF.

The CDR3 region is CASSLRGGNSNQPQHF. In DNA, the CDR3 is TGCGCCAGCAGCTTACGAGGAGGGAATAGCAATCAGCCCCAGCATTTT. J is TRBJ1-5 and V is TRBV4-1; no firm D call. Germline V gene lookup returns CDR1 MGHRA and CDR2 YSYEKL. The CDR3 is 16 residues long. V lost 5 bases to trimming and J lost 0 bases, with 14 bases between them.

The chain recombines TRBV5-1 with TRBJ2-1; D uncertain. Germline V gene sequence: CDR1 SGHRS, CDR2 YFSETQ. The CDR3 consists of 15 residues. V was shortened by 3 bases and J by 0 bases, with 10 bases between the two germline ends. CDR3 sequence reads: CASSSGGSSYNEQFF. The CDR3 region has the DNA TGCGCCAGCAGCTCCGGCGGTAGCTCCTACAATGAGCAGTTCTTC.

The chain joins TRBV7-9 to TRBJ1-2; TRBD1 aligns across 7 bases. The CDR3 is 12 amino acids. V lost 6 bases and J lost 8; bases outside the gene matches: 6. CDR1 is SEHNR, CDR2 FQNEAQ, per germline (reference sequence). In DNA, the CDR3 is TGTGCCAGCAGTTGGAACAGGGGAGGCTACACCTTC. Its protein product is CASSWNRGGYTF. Looking up the rest from reference TRBV7-9 and TRBJ1-2 gives the full variable domain: DTGVSQNPRHKITKRGQNVTFRCDPISEHNRLYWYRQTLGQGPEFLTYFQNEAQLEKSRLLSDRFSAERPKGSFSTLEIQRTEQGDSAMYLCASSWNRGGYTFGSGTRLTVV.

The rearrangement links TRBV5-1 to TRBJ2-1, with TRBD1 matching over 9 bases. CDR1 and CDR2 (germline): SGHRS, YFSETQ. Losses at the gene ends were 8 bases for V and 5 bases for J; bases not matched to a gene: 11. The CDR3 extends over 15 amino acids. This CDR3 reads CASSSGTGIDNEQFF. CDR3 DNA: TGCGCCAGTTCTTCCGGGACAGGGATCGACAATGAGCAGTTCTTC.

The chain combines TRBV4-1 with TRBJ1-5, with D maybe TRBD1 (5 bases). The V end lost 3 bases, the J end lost 2 bases, and 20 bases lay between the germline ends. Germline lookup yields CDR1 MGHRA and CDR2 YSYEKL. This CDR3 contains 18 residues. The CDR3: CASSQAPRGWNRNQPQHF. The CDR3 coding sequence is TGCGCCAGCAGCCAGGCCCCCCGGGGGTGGAATCGCAATCAGCCCCAGCATTTT.